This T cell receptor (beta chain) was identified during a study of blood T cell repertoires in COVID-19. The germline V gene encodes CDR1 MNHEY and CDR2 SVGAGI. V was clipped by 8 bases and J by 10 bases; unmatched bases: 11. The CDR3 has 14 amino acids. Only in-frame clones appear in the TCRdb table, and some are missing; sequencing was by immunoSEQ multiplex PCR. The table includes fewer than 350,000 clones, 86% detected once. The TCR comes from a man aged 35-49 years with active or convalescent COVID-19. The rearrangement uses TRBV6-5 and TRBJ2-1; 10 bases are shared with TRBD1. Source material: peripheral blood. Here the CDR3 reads CASGRDRGSFEQFF. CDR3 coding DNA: TGTGCCAGCGGCCGGGACAGGGGTTCGTTCGAGCAGTTCTTC.